The present entry profiles one TCR beta chain with its context. Its antigen is undetermined. Measured with immunoSEQ multiplex PCR; TCRdb has only the in-frame clones, and not every one. The table lists some 2,000,000 clones, approximately 96% of them singletons, with more than 0.1% in the top ten. This entry belongs to a study of shared clonotypes between healthy human individuals. The overall study: Donors consisted of two women and a few men between 18 and 49.

Study findings and constraints: Clonotypes shared by all four sorted-subset donors had higher generation probabilities than non-shared clonotypes.

Sequencing used naive CD4+ T cells sorted from blood. The subset is: CD45RA+ positively selected. The receptor's source is a man between 18 and 29 years old in good health.

CDR3 nucleotides: TGTGCCATCGGAAGGACAGGGGGACTAGCCATCAATGAGCAGTTCTTC. It codes for CAIGRTGGLAINEQFF. V is TRBV10-3 and J is TRBJ2-1; TRBD1 is a possible D gene (10 bases). Trimming took off 8 bases at V and 6 bases at J, with 23 bases between the two ends. CDR3 length: 16 amino acids. Per the germline V gene, CDR1 is ENHRY and CDR2 is SYGVKD.